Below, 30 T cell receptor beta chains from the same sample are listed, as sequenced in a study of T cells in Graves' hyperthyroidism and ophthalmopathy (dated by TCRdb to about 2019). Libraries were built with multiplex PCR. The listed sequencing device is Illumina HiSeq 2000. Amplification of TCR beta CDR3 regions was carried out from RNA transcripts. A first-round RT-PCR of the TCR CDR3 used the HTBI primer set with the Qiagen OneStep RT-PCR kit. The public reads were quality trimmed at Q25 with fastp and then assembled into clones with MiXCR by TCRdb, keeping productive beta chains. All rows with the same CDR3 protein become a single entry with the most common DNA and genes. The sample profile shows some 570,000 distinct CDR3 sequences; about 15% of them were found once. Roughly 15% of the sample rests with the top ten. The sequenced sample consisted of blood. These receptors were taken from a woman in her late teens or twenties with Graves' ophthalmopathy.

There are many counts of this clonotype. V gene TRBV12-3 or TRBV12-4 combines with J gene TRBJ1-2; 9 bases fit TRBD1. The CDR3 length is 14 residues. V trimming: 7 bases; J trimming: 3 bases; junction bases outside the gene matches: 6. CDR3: CASTGTGPDYGYTF. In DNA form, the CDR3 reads TGTGCCAGCACCGGGACAGGGCCTGACTATGGCTACACCTTC.

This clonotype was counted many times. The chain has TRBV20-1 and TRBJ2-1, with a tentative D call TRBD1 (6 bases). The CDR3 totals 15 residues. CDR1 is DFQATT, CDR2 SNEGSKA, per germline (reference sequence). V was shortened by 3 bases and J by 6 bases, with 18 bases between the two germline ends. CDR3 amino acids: CSASSTGIPSNEQFF. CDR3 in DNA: TGCAGTGCTAGTAGTACAGGGATACCTTCCAATGAGCAGTTCTTC.

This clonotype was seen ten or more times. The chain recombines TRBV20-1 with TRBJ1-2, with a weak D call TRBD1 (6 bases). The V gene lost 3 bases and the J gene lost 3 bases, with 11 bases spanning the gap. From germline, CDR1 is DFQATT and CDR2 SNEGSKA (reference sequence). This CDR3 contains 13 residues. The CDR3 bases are TGCAGTGCTAGTTACCGACAGGACTATGGCTACACCTTC. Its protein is CSASYRQDYGYTF.

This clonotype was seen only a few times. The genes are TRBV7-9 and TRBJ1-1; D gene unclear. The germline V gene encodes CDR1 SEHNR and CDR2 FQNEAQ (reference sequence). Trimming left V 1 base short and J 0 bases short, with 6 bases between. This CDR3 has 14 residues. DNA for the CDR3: TGTGCCAGCAGCTTAGTTCACTTGAACACTGAAGCTTTCTTT. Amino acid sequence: CASSLVHLNTEAFF.

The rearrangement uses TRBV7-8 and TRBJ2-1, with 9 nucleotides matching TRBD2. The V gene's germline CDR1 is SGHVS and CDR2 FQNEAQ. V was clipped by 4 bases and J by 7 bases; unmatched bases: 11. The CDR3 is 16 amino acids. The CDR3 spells CASSWEPRGGANEQFF. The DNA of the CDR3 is TGTGCCAGCAGCTGGGAGCCTCGCGGGGGGGCGAATGAGCAGTTCTTC.

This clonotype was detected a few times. CDR3 loop: CASSLQGGPHQETQYF. The CDR3 DNA sequence: TGTGCCAGCAGTTTGCAAGGGGGCCCCCACCAAGAGACCCAGTACTTC. The V gene is TRBV28, the J gene TRBJ2-5; 7 bases line up with TRBD1. Losses at the gene ends were 3 bases for V and 0 bases for J; bases not matched to a gene: 7. Germline-derived CDR1 and CDR2 are MDHEN and SYDVKM. The CDR3 length is 16 residues. Using reference TRBV28 and TRBJ2-5 for the parts outside the CDR3, the full variable domain is DVKVTQSSRYLVKRTGEKVFLECVQDMDHENMFWYRQDPGLGLRLIYFSYDVKMKEKGDIPEGYSVSREKKERFSLILESASTNQTSMYLCASSLQGGPHQETQYFGPGTRLLVL.

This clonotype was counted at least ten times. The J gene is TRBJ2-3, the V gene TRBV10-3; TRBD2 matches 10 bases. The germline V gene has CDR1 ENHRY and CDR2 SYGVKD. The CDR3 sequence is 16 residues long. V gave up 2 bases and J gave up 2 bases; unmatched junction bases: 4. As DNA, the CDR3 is TGTGCCATCAGTGAGACTACTAGCGGGGCCACAGATACGCAGTATTTT. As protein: CAISETTSGATDTQYF.

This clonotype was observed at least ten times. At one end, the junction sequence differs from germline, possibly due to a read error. CDR3 protein: CTSSLEGLAVSSYNEQFF. CDR3 nucleotides: TGCACCAGCAGCCTAGAGGGACTAGCGGTTAGCTCCTACAATGAGCAGTTCTTC. V and J are TRBV5-1 and TRBJ2-1; 11 bases are a match to TRBD2. The CDR3 sequence is 18 residues long. Germline V gives CDR1 SGHRS, CDR2 YFSETQ. Looking up the rest from reference TRBV5-1 and TRBJ2-1 gives the full variable domain: KAGVTQTPRYLIKTRGQQVTLSCSPISGHRSVSWYQQTPGQGLQFLFEYFSETQRNKGNFPGRFSGRQFSNSRSEMNVSTLELGDSALYLCTSSLEGLAVSSYNEQFFGPGTRLTVL.

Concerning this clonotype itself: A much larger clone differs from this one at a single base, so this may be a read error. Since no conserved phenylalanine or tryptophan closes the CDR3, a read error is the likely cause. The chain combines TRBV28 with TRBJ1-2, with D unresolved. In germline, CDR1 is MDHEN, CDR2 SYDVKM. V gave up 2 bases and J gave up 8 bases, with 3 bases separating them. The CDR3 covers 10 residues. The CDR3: CASSLDGYTL. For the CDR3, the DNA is TGTGCCAGCAGTTTAGACGGCTACACCCTC.

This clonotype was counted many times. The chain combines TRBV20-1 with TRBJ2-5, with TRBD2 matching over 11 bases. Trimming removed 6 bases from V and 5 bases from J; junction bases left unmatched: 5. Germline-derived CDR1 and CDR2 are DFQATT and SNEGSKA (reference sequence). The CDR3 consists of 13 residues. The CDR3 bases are TGCAGTGCCCATAGCGGGGGGGTGGAGACCCAGTACTTC. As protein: CSAHSGGVETQYF.

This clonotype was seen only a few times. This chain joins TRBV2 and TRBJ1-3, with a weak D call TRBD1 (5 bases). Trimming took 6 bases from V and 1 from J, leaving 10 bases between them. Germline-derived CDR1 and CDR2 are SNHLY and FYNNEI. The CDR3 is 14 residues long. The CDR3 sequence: CASRQGASGNTIYF. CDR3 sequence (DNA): TGTGCCAGCAGGCAGGGTGCGTCTGGAAACACCATATATTTT.

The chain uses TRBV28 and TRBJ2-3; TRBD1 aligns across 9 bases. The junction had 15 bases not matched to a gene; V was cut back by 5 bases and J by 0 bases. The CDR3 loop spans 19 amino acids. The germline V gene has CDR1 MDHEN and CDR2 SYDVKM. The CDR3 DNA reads TGTGCCAGCAGTGAATTGGGGAAACAGGGGGCCTTAAGCACAGATACGCAGTATTTT. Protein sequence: CASSELGKQGALSTDTQYF.

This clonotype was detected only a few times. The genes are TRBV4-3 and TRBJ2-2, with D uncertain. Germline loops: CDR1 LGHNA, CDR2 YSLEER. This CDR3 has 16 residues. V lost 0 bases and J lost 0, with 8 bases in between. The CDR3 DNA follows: TGCGCCAGCAGCCAAGACCCCCCCCCGAACACCGGGGAGCTGTTTTTT. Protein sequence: CASSQDPPPNTGELFF.

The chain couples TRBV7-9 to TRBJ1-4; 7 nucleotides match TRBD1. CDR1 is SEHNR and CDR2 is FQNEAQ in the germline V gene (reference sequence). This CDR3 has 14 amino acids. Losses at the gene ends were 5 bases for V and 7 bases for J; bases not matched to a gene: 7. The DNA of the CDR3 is TGTGCCAGCAGCACAGGGGTGGAGGGTGAAAAACTGTTTTTT. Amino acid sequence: CASSTGVEGEKLFF.

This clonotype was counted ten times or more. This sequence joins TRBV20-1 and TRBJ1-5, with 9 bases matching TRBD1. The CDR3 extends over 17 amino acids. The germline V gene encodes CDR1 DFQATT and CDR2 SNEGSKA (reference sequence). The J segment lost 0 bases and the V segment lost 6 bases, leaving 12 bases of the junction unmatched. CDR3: CSAQIQGALYSNQPQHF. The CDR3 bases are TGCAGTGCCCAAATACAGGGGGCCCTTTATAGCAATCAGCCCCAGCATTTT.

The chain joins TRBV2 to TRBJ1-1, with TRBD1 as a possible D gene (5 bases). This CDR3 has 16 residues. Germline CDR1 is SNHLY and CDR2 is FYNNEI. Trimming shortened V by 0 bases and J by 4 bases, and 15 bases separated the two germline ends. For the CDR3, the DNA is TGTGCCAGCAGTGAAGCGGGGCAAGGGAGAGGCACTGAAGCTTTCTTT. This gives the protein CASSEAGQGRGTEAFF. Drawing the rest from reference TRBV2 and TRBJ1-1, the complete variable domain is EPEVTQTPSHQVTQMGQEVILRCVPISNHLYFYWYRQILGQKVEFLVSFYNNEISEKSEIFDDQFSVERPDGSNFTLKIRSTKLEDSAMYFCASSEAGQGRGTEAFFGQGTRLTVV.

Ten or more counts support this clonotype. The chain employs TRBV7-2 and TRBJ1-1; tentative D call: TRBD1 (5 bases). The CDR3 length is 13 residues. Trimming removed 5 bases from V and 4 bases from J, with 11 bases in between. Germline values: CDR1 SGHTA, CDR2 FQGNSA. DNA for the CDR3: TGTGCCAGCAGCCCGTCAAGGGGCACTGAAGCTTTCTTT. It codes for CASSPSRGTEAFF.

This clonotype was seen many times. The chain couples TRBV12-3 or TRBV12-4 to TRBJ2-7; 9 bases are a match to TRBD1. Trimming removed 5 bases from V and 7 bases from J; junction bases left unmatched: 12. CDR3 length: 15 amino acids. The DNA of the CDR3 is TGTGCCAGCAGTGGAATGGGGACAGGGTGGGGGGAGCAGTACTTC. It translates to CASSGMGTGWGEQYF.

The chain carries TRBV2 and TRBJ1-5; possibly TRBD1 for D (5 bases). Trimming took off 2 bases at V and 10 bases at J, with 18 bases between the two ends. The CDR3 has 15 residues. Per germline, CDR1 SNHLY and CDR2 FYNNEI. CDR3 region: CASSEYGASFDPQHF. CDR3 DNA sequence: TGTGCCAGCAGTGAATATGGGGCCTCTTTTGATCCCCAGCATTTT. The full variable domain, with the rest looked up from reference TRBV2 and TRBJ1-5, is EPEVTQTPSHQVTQMGQEVILRCVPISNHLYFYWYRQILGQKVEFLVSFYNNEISEKSEIFDDQFSVERPDGSNFTLKIRSTKLEDSAMYFCASSEYGASFDPQHFGDGTRLSIL.

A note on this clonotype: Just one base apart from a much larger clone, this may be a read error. CDR3 protein: CASSSWERTEAFF. CDR3 DNA: TGCGCCAGCAGCTCCTGGGAGAGGACCGAAGCTTTCTTT. V is TRBV5-1 and J is TRBJ1-1; D unresolved. Germline V CDR1 and CDR2: SGHRS, YFSETQ. Trimming took off 3 bases at V and 8 bases at J, with 14 bases between the two ends. CDR3 size: 13 residues.

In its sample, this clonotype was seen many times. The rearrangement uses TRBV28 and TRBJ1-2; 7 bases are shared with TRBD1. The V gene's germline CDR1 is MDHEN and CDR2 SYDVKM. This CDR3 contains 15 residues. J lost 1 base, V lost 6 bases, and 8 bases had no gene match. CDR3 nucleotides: TGTGCCAGCAGAACCCAGACAGGGATTAACTATGGCTACACCTTC. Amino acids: CASRTQTGINYGYTF.

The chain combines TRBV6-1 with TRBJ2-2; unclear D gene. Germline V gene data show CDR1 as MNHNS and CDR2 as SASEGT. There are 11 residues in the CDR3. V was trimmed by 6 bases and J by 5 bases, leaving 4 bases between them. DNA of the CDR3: TGTGCCAGCAGGGGGACCGGGGAGCTGTTTTTT. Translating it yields CASRGTGELFF.

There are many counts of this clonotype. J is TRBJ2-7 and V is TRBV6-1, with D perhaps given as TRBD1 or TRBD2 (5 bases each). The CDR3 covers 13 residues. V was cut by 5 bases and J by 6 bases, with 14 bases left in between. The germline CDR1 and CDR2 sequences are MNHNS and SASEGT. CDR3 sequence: CASSTRGASEQYF. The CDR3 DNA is TGTGCCAGCAGTACCCGAGGGGCAAGCGAGCAGTACTTC.

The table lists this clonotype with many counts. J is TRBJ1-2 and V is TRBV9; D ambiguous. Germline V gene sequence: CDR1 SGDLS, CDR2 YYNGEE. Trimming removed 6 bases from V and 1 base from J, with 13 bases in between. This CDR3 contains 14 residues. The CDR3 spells CASTDWGGNYGYTF. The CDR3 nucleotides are TGTGCCAGCACCGATTGGGGTGGTAACTATGGCTACACCTTC. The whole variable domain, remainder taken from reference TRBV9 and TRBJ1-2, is DSGVTQTPKHLITATGQRVTLRCSPRSGDLSVYWYQQSLDQGLQFLIQYYNGEERAKGNILERFSAQQFPDLHSELNLSSLELGDSALYFCASTDWGGNYGYTFGSGTRLTVV.

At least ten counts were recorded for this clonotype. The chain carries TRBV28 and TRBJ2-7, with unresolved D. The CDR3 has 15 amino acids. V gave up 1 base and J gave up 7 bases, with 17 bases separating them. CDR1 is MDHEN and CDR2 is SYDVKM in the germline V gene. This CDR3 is CASSLFKWAEREQYF. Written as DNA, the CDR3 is TGTGCCAGCAGTTTATTCAAGTGGGCTGAGAGAGAGCAGTACTTC.

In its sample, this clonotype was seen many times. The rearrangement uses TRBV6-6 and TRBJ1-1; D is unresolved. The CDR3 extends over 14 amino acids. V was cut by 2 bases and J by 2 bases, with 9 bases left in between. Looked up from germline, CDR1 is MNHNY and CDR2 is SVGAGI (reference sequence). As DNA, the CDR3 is TGTGCCAGCAGTTACACGACGGTTAACACTGAAGCTTTCTTT. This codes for CASSYTTVNTEAFF.

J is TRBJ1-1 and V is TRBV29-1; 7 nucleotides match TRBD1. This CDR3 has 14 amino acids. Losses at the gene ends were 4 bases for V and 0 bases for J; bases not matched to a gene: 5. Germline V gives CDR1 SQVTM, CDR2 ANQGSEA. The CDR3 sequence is CSVAETGMNTEAFF. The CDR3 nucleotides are TGCAGCGTTGCGGAGACAGGGATGAACACTGAAGCTTTCTTT.

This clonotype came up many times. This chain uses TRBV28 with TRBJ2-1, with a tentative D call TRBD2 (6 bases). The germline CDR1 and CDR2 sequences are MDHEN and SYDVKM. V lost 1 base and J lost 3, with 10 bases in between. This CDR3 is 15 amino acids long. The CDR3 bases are TGTGCCAGCAGTTTATATCAGGGAGGCTACAATGAGCAGTTCTTC. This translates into CASSLYQGGYNEQFF.

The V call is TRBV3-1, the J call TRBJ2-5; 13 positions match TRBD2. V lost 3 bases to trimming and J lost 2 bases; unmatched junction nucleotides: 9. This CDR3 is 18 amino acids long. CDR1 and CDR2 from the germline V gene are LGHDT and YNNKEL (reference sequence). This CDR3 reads CASSQMGTSGAFQETQYF. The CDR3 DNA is TGTGCCAGCAGCCAGATGGGGACTAGCGGGGCTTTTCAAGAGACCCAGTACTTC.

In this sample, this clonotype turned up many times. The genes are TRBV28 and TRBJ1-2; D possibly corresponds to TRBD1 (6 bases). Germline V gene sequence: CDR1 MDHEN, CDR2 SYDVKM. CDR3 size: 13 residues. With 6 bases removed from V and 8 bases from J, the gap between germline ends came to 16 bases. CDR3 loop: CASRNRQDRGYTF. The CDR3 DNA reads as TGTGCCAGCAGGAACCGACAGGATCGGGGCTACACCTTC.